A selection of T cell receptor beta chains follows, all from one sample in a study of cytomegalovirus exposure and HLA in healthy donors. This table comes from immunoSEQ multiplex PCR, and its TCRdb copy is limited to in-frame clones, with some not included. The sample lists about 89,000 clones, 75% to 90% occurring once. The sample consisted of PBMCs. Receptors originate from a man aged 40-50 years in good health and CMV-seropositive. Both conserved end residues are part of each CDR3. Fields, in order: V gene, D gene, clone size, J gene, CDR3 length, CDR3 DNA, CDR3 protein. D genes are given only for firm matches. The size entry is marked missing in some rows and otherwise reads once, few, many or a size class.

TRBV28	TRBD1	.	TRBJ2-3	16	TGTGCCAGCAGTTCCCCGGGACAGAAATCCACAGATACGCAGTATTTT	CASSSPGQKSTDTQYF
TRBV5-6	TRBD1	.	TRBJ1-2	13	TGTGCCAGCAGCCCCGGACAGGACTATGGCTACACCTTC	CASSPGQDYGYTF
TRBV28	TRBD1	.	TRBJ1-4	17	TGTGCCAGCAGTTTATCCGGACAGGGGGCAACTAATGAAAAACTGTTTTTT	CASSLSGQGATNEKLFF
TRBV19	.	.	TRBJ2-6	16	TGTGCCAGTAGTATTGCGGGCAGCGCTGGGGCCAACGTCCTGACTTTC	CASSIAGSAGANVLTF
TRBV2	TRBD1	.	TRBJ2-7	14	TGTGCCAGCGTCTCGGGACAGGGGTCCTACGAGCAGTACTTC	CASVSGQGSYEQYF
TRBV11-3	.	.	TRBJ2-1	14	TGTGCCAGCAGCTTAGATCGTTACGGAGATGAGCAGTTCTTC	CASSLDRYGDEQFF
TRBV6-1	.	.	TRBJ1-4	15	TGTGCCAGCAGACGAGACAGAGCAACTAATGAAAAACTGTTTTTT	CASRRDRATNEKLFF
TRBV4-1	.	.	TRBJ2-7	13	TGCGCCAGCAGCCAAGGGGCGGGCTACGAGCAGTACTTC	CASSQGAGYEQYF
TRBV5-1	TRBD1	.	TRBJ2-1	15	TGCGCCAGCAGCTTGTCAGGGGGCTCCTACAATGAGCAGTTCTTC	CASSLSGGSYNEQFF
TRBV9	TRBD1	.	TRBJ2-7	14	TGTGCCAGCAGCGTAGGGGACAGGGTTGACGAGCAGTACTTC	CASSVGDRVDEQYF
TRBV29-1	TRBD1	.	TRBJ2-7	13	TGCAGCGTTTCGGGACAGGCAAACTACGAGCAGTACTTC	CSVSGQANYEQYF
TRBV19	.	.	TRBJ1-5	14	TGTGCCAGTAGTGAGGTCCCGGGCAATCAGCCCCAGCATTTT	CASSEVPGNQPQHF
TRBV15	.	once	TRBJ1-4	15	TGTGCCACCAGCAGAGAGAGTATAGCTAATGAAAAACTGTTTTTT	CATSRESIANEKLFF
TRBV27	TRBD1	few	TRBJ1-5	15	TGTGCCAGCAGCATGGGACAGGGGGCTCAGCAGCCCCAGCATTTT	CASSMGQGAQQPQHF
TRBV6-4	TRBD2	.	TRBJ2-7	14	TGTGCCAGCAGTGCGACTAGCGGGAACTACGAGCAGTACTTC	CASSATSGNYEQYF
TRBV7-2	TRBD2	.	TRBJ2-2	16	TGTGCCAGCAGCTTAGTGACTAGCGGGCACACCGGGGAGCTGTTTTTT	CASSLVTSGHTGELFF
TRBV2	.	few	TRBJ1-5	15	TGTGCCAGCAGTGAAAGTGAAGGGGCAGCAGGGCCCCAGCATTTT	CASSESEGAAGPQHF
TRBV5-1	TRBD1	.	TRBJ1-2	14	TGCGCCAGCACTATCGGACAGGGCAAGGACGGCTACACCTTC	CASTIGQGKDGYTF
TRBV7-7	.	.	TRBJ2-3	13	TGTGCTAGCAGCTTAGAGGAGGGGAATACGCAGTATTTT	CASSLEEGNTQYF
TRBV5-5	.	.	TRBJ2-1	15	TGTGCCAGCAGCTTGGACAGGCGAGCCTACAATGAGCAGTTCTTC	CASSLDRRAYNEQFF
TRBV7-2	.	.	TRBJ2-7	15	TGTGCCAGCAGCTCACCCGCGGAGTTTTCCTACGAGCAGTACTTC	CASSSPAEFSYEQYF
TRBV27	.	.	TRBJ2-1	13	TGTGCCAGCAGAGAGAGAGCGGTTGGTGAGCAGTTCTTC	CASRERAVGEQFF